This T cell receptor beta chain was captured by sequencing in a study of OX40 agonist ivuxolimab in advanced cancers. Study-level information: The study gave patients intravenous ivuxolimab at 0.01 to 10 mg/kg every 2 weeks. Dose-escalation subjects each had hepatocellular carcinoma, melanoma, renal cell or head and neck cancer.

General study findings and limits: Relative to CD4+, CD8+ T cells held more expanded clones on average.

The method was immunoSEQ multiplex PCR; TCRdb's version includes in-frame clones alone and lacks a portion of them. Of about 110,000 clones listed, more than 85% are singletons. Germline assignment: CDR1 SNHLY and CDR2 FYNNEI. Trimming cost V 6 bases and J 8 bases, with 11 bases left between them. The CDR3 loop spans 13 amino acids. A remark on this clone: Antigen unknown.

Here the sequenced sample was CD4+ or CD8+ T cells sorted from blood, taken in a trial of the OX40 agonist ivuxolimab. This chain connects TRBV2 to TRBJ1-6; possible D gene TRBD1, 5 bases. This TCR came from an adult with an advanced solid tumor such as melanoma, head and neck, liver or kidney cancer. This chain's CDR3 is CASSWGWDSPLHF. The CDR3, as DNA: TGTGCCAGCAGCTGGGGGTGGGATTCACCCCTCCACTTT.